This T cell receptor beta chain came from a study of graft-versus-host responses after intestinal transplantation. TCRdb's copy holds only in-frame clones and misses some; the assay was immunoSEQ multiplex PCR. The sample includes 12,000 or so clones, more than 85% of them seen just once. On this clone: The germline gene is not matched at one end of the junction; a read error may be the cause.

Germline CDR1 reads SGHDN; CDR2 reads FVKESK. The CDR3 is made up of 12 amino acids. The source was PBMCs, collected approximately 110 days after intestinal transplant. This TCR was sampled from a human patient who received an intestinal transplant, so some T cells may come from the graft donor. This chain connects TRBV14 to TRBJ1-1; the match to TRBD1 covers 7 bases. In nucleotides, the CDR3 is TGTGCCAGCAGCAAAGACAGGGTGAGGGCTTTCTTT. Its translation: CASSKDRVRAFF.